The 7 T cell receptor beta chains below come from one sample, sequenced in a study of blood T cell repertoires in COVID-19. The protocol was immunoSEQ multiplex PCR, while the TCRdb copy is restricted to in-frame clones and leaves out a portion. This sample has some 330,000 clones; roughly 88% occur once, and the top ten carry 3% to 4%. The material sequenced was peripheral blood. All receptors derive from a woman in her forties or fifties with active or convalescent COVID-19.

This chain links TRBV5-8 with TRBJ1-2; 8 bases agree with TRBD1. The CDR3 covers 13 residues. Germline V gene sequence: CDR1 SGHTS, CDR2 YDEGEE. V gave up 4 bases and J gave up 3 bases; unmatched junction bases: 2. This CDR3 reads CASSMTGDYGYTF. As DNA, the CDR3 is TGTGCCAGCAGCATGACAGGGGACTATGGCTACACCTTC.

The genes are TRBV6-2 or TRBV6-3 and TRBJ1-5, with unresolved D. Germline V gene lookup returns CDR1 MNHEY and CDR2 SVGEGT. V was clipped by 2 bases and J by 7 bases, with 24 bases between them. The CDR3 consists of 18 residues. This CDR3 is CASSYPVKTWGAGQPQHF. For the CDR3, the DNA is TGTGCCAGCAGTTACCCGGTAAAGACATGGGGAGCGGGCCAGCCCCAGCATTTT.

The count of this clone is one. The chain combines TRBV11-2 with TRBJ2-2; D may be TRBD1 (7 bases). In germline, CDR1 is SGHAT, CDR2 FQNNGV. CDR3 length: 16 amino acids. V shed 4 bases and J shed 1 base, with 13 bases lying between them. The CDR3 is CASSSQGGKNTGELFF. CDR3 in DNA: TGTGCCAGCAGCTCCCAGGGGGGAAAGAACACCGGGGAGCTGTTTTTT.

The J gene is TRBJ1-1, the V gene TRBV19; maybe TRBD1 (5 bases). V lost 5 bases to trimming and J lost 3 bases, with 16 bases between them. CDR1 is LNHDA, CDR2 SQIVND, per germline (reference sequence). This CDR3 contains 15 residues. This CDR3 is CASSSRRGLHTEAFF. The CDR3, as DNA: TGTGCCAGTAGTTCAAGGAGGGGACTCCACACTGAAGCTTTCTTT.

The V gene is TRBV5-3, the J gene TRBJ1-2; a weak D match, TRBD1 (5 bases). TRBV5-3 is marked as an open reading frame, function uncertain. Trimming removed 1 base at V and 4 bases at J, with 11 bases between. This CDR3 has 14 residues. The CDR3 DNA follows: TGTGCCAGAAGCTTGTTCAGGGCTACCTATGGCTACACCTTC. Its protein product is CARSLFRATYGYTF.

The rearrangement joins TRBV27 to TRBJ2-5; 8 nucleotides match TRBD2. V lost 6 bases, J lost 7 bases, and 13 bases stayed unmatched. CDR3 length: 15 amino acids. In germline, CDR1 is MNHEY, CDR2 SMNVEV (reference sequence). The CDR3 loop is CASRPLGTGGGTQYF. CDR3 nucleotides: TGTGCCAGCAGGCCCCTAGGGACCGGGGGGGGGACCCAGTACTTC.

This chain joins TRBV7-9 and TRBJ1-2, with D perhaps TRBD1 (6 bases). The CDR3 extends over 15 amino acids. In germline, CDR1 is SEHNR, CDR2 FQNEAQ (reference sequence). The V and J ends lost 6 bases and 2 bases respectively, with 16 bases between them. CDR3 residues: CASSFMDGQNYGYTF. Written as DNA, the CDR3 is TGTGCCAGCAGTTTCATGGACGGACAGAACTATGGCTACACCTTC.